This TCR beta chain is from a study of vaccination effects on CD4 cells after COVID-19 (dated by TCRdb to 2021 to 2024). Background for the entire study: Across the study, the median time from the second dose to post-vaccine sampling was 72 days (range 14 to 241). The study compared SARS-CoV-2 spike-specific CD4+ TCR repertoires before and after mRNA vaccination in COVID-19 convalescent patients and infection-naive vaccine recipients. Altogether, roughly 10 COVID-19 convalescent patients and a few SARS-CoV-2-naive healthy vaccine recipients made up the full study. Cultures from other donors in the study were sequenced with the Oncomine TCR Beta short-read assay on an Illumina iSeq 100. Study-level results and caveats: The study was limited by a small number of convalescent patients, and early post-infection timepoints were lacking. Among healthy vaccine recipients, nearly all vaccine-induced clones were SARS-CoV-2 mono-reactive, and just 1 of 255 was cross-reactive with common cold coronaviruses. Marked clonal contraction was observed in both infection-induced and vaccine-induced clones at late post-vaccination timepoints, consistent with waning T cell responses.

In the ViraFEST assay, PBMC were stimulated with viral peptide pools, and TCR sequencing was then used to find antigen-specific CD4+ T cell clonotypes based on their expansion. After 10 days of culture, CD4+ T cells were isolated with the EasySep CD4+ T cell isolation kit. Two doses of either the BNT162b2 or the mRNA-1273 mRNA SARS-CoV-2 vaccine were administered to participants. Healthy vaccine recipients had no prior SARS-CoV-2 infection, confirmed by negative nucleocapsid antibodies before and after vaccination. Some 2 million PBMC per well were cultured with approximately 10 ug/ml peptides in IMDM containing roughly 5% human AB serum, about 9 IU/ml IL-2 and gentamicin. Half of the culture medium was replaced with fresh IL-2-containing medium on days 3 and 7. Unless otherwise noted, each peptide stimulation condition was cultured in triplicate wells. Using Ficoll-Paque Plus gradient centrifugation, PBMC were separated from whole blood and then either used fresh or cryopreserved at -140C. The overlapping peptide pools covered the spike proteins of SARS-CoV-2 as well as those of the common cold coronaviruses HCoV-NL63, HCoV-OC43 and HCoV-229E. Genomic DNA was extracted from cultured CD4+ T cells with the QIAamp micro DNA kit.

Preparation of the library involved the immunoSEQ multiplex PCR assay. DNA from the cultured, isolated CD4+ T cells was subjected to TCR beta CDR3 sequencing. As for the authors' bioinformatics: Non-productive TCR sequences were removed, reads were trimmed to the CDR3 region, and CDR3s of at least 7 amino acids were retained. The MANAFEST web app was used to identify antigen-specific clonotypes by comparing expansion in peptide wells with expansion in reference cultures. To be called positive, a clone needed expansion at FDR<0.05 compared with the reference and with all other wells, an odds ratio greater than 5, and a frequency greater than 0.1% in two replicate wells. Clonotypes significantly expanded in SARS-CoV-2 spike wells and in at least one common cold coronavirus spike condition were defined as cross-reactive. Levenshtein distance calculated with the stringdist R package was used to assess CDR3 similarity, and unrooted trees were constructed with ape in R 3.6.1. Sourced from immuneACCESS, this table was stored by TCRdb with only in-frame sequences that have V and J called. A share of the clones is absent; for the studies checked, an unresolved V gene accounts for under half, and the remainder has no known explanation. V and J calls and clone size are given by that table; D and trimming were obtained from the DNA. Present in this sample are about 59,000 clones, approximately 78% of which were seen just once. 1.5% to 2% of the sample comes from the top ten.

With regard to this clone: Its cognate antigen has yet to be identified. No base qualities exist here, and no much larger clone lies one base off it.

Sequencing was performed on CD4+ T cells from PBMCs cultured with HCoV-OC43 spike peptides, taken after COVID-19 vaccination. The cell subset or site tag for this specimen amounts to: HCoV-OC43 spike overlapping peptide pool stimulation. This TCR was recovered from a human donor who received a COVID-19 vaccine.

The nucleotide sequence reads as follows: TGTGCCAGCAGCCGGGGTGTGGTGGGCACTGAAGCTTTCTTT. Translated, it gives CASSRGVVGTEAFF. The chain is assembled from TRBV3-1 (or the pseudogene TRBV3-2) and TRBJ1-1; the D gene identity is not certain. Based on the germline V gene (reference sequence), the CDR1 and CDR2 sequences are LGHDT and YNNKEL. The CDR3 has 14 amino acids, counting the end cysteine and phenylalanine. Of the read, only the CDR3 DNA is kept; its 42 bases are in frame from base 1. V and J are truncated by 4 bases and 4 bases respectively, leaving an intervening sequence of 13 bases.